The clone carrying this TCR beta chain turned up a few times. Its specificity is unknown. The sample belongs to a study of cytomegalovirus exposure and HLA in healthy donors. Study findings and constraints: Roughly uniform depth of sequencing across donors was assumed in presence/absence analyses. The study labeled 150 to 200 TCR beta chains cytomegalovirus-associated.

The CDR3 covers 16 residues. V shed 0 bases and J 5 bases; nucleotides not matched to a gene: 7. Germline CDR1 SGHRS, CDR2 YFSETQ. PCR used 60 Vbeta primers and 13 Jbeta primers. The protocol was immunoSEQ multiplex PCR, while the TCRdb copy is restricted to in-frame clones and leaves out a portion. Of fewer than 90,000 clones in the sample, roughly 67% were seen once. At sampling all donors were nominally healthy, likely with unrecorded immune exposures. Sequencing was carried out using PBMCs. This sequence joins TRBV5-1 and TRBJ2-5; TRBD2 agrees at 10 bases. The receptor comes from a middle-aged man in good health and CMV-seropositive. Here the CDR3 DNA reads TGCGCCAGCAGCTTGGTGCTAGCGGGAGCGGAGGAGACCCAGTACTTC. It codes for CASSLVLAGAEETQYF. Full variable domain (missing parts from reference TRBV5-1 and TRBJ2-5): KAGVTQTPRYLIKTRGQQVTLSCSPISGHRSVSWYQQTPGQGLQFLFEYFSETQRNKGNFPGRFSGRQFSNSRSEMNVSTLELGDSALYLCASSLVLAGAEETQYFGPGTRLLVL.